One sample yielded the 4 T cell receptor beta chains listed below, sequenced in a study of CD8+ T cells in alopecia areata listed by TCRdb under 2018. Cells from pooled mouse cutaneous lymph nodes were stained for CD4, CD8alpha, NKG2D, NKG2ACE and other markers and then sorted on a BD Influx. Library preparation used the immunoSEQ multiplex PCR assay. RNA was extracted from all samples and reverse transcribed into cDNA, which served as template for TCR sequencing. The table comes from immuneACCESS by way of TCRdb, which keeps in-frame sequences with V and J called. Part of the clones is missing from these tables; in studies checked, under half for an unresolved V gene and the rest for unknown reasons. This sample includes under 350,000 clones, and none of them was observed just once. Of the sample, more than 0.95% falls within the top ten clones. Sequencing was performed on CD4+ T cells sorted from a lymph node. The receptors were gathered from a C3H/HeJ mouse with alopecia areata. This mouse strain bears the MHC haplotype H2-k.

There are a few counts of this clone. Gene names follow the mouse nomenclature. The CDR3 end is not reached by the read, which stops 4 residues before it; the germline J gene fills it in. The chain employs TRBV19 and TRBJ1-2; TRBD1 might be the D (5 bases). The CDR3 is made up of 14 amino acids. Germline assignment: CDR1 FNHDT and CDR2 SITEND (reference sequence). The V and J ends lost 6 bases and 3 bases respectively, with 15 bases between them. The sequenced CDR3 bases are TGTGCCAGCATCCTCAGGGTTGGAGACTCC. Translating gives CASILRVGDS. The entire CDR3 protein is CASILRVGDSDYTF.

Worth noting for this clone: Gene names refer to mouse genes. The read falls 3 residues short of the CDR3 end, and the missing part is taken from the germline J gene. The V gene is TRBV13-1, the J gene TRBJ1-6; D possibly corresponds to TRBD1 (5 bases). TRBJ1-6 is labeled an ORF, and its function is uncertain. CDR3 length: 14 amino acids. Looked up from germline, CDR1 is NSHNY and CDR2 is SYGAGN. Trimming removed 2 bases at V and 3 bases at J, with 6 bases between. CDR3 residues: CASSEDIYNSPLYF. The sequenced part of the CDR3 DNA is TGTGCCAGCAGTGAGGACATCTATAATTCGCCC.

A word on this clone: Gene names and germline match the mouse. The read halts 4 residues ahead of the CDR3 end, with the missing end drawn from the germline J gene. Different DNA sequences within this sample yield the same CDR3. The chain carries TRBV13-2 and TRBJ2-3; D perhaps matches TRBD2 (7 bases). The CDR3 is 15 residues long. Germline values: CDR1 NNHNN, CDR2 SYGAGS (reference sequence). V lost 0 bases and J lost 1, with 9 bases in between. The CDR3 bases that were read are TGTGCCAGCGGTGATGGGGGGGCGCGTGCAGAA. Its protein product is CASGDGGARAE. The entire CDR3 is CASGDGGARAETLYF.

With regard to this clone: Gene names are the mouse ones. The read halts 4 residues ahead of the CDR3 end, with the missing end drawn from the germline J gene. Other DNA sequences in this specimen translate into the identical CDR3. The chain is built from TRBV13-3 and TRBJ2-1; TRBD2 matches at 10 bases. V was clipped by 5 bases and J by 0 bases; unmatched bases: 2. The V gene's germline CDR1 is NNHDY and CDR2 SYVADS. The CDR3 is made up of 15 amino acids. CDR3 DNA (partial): TGTGCCAGCAGCCGACTGGGGGGTAACTATGCT. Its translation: CASSRLGGNYA. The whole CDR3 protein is CASSRLGGNYAEQFF.